Presented here are 30 T cell receptor beta chains from one specimen sequenced in a study of T-cell memory formation after mild COVID-19. A single record per CDR3 protein comes from TCRdb applying MiXCR to the 5' RACE reads. Of 150,000 to 200,000 distinct CDR3 sequences listed, 10% to 15% are singletons. The source material was PBMCs or a T cell subset sorted from them (not recorded which). Receptors originate from a man aged 18 to 30 who had mild COVID-19 (a few samples of this study predate the infection). Cell type and time point are not known.

The V call is TRBV6-2 or TRBV6-3, the J call TRBJ1-5; D ambiguous. Deletions cut 7 bases from V and 1 base from J, with 11 bases between. Germline V CDR1 and CDR2: MNHEY, SVGEGT. CDR3 length: 14 residues. CDR3 nucleotides: TGTGCCAGCACTAGGGTAGGAAGCAATCAGCCCCAGCATTTT. Its protein is CASTRVGSNQPQHF.

This clonotype was seen a few times. The J gene is TRBJ2-3, the V gene TRBV4-1, with unresolved D. Between the trimmed V and J ends, which lost 1 base and 4 bases, there was a span of 9 bases. The CDR3 consists of 14 residues. In germline, CDR1 is MGHRA, CDR2 YSYEKL. The CDR3 nucleotides read TGCGCCAGCAGCCAAGGCGAAATTGCAGATACGCAGTATTTT. Protein: CASSQGEIADTQYF.

This clonotype was seen only a few times. The rearrangement uses TRBV5-1 and TRBJ2-2, with D possibly matching TRBD2 (5 bases). The CDR3 totals 13 residues. Per germline, CDR1 SGHRS and CDR2 YFSETQ. Between the trimmed V and J ends, which lost 2 bases and 7 bases, there was a span of 9 bases. In DNA form, the CDR3 reads TGCGCCAGCAGCTTCCTGGGGAGCGGGGAGCTGTTTTTT. It codes for CASSFLGSGELFF.

The chain uses TRBV27 and TRBJ2-4, with D possibly TRBD2 on 6 matching bases. This CDR3 region has 13 residues. The V gene lost 6 bases and the J gene lost 9 bases, with 15 bases spanning the gap. The germline CDR1 and CDR2 sequences are MNHEY and SMNVEV (reference sequence). In nucleotides, the CDR3 is TGTGCCAGCAGAGGCGGGACCCGGGGCATTCAGTACTTC. It yields the protein CASRGGTRGIQYF.

This clonotype came up a few times. The chain uses TRBV10-2 and TRBJ1-1, with D maybe TRBD1 (6 bases). V lost 5 bases, J lost 3 bases, and 16 bases lay in between. The germline V gene encodes CDR1 WSHSY and CDR2 SAAADI. The CDR3 totals 15 residues. This chain's CDR3 is CASSLGGGWDTEAFF. In DNA, the CDR3 is TGCGCCAGCAGTTTAGGGGGGGGATGGGACACTGAAGCTTTCTTT.

The chain is built from TRBV19 and TRBJ2-4; TRBD2 is a possible D gene (6 bases). This CDR3 is built from 14 residues. CDR1 LNHDA and CDR2 SQIVND come from the germline V gene (reference sequence). The ends were cut back, 5 bases at V and 6 bases at J, with 14 bases in the middle. CDR3 sequence reads: CASSSGGMGNIQYF. Written as DNA, the CDR3 is TGTGCCAGTAGTTCAGGCGGGATGGGAAACATTCAGTACTTC.

This clonotype was recorded a few times. The V and J genes are TRBV24-1 and TRBJ2-2; no clear D gene. V was pared by 5 bases and J by 1 base, with 7 bases between. Germline values: CDR1 KGHDR, CDR2 SFDVKD. The CDR3 is made up of 14 amino acids. The CDR3 DNA follows: TGTGCCACCAGTGTTTCCGAGAACACCGGGGAGCTGTTTTTT. The encoded protein is CATSVSENTGELFF.

This chain links TRBV5-1 with TRBJ2-7; 8 bases match TRBD2. V lost 8 bases to trimming and J lost 0 bases; unmatched junction nucleotides: 10. Germline V CDR1 and CDR2: SGHRS, YFSETQ. The CDR3 is made up of 15 amino acids. The CDR3: CASRGGPSTSYEQYV. Here the CDR3 DNA reads TGCGCCAGTCGCGGGGGGCCCTCGACCTCCTACGAGCAGTACGTC.

Ten or more counts support this clonotype. This chain links TRBV4-2 with TRBJ2-6; D gene ambiguous. The ends were cut back, 4 bases at V and 0 bases at J, with 10 bases in the middle. The CDR3 contains 16 residues. The germline V gene has CDR1 LGHNA and CDR2 YNFKEQ. For the CDR3, the DNA is TGTGCCAGCAGCCCAGGACGGACCTCTGGGGCCAACGTCCTGACTTTC. Translation gives CASSPGRTSGANVLTF.

In regard to this clonotype: The final CDR3 position lacks the conserved phenylalanine or tryptophan, pointing to a likely read error. The DNA is left out, because the CDR3 cannot be placed on it with certainty; the CDR3 is given as TCRdb lists it. The chain couples TRBV28 to TRBJ2-1; TRBD2, as called in the table, went unchecked against the DNA. Looked up from germline, CDR1 is MDHEN and CDR2 is SYDVKM. The CDR3 has 9 amino acids, counting both end residues. This CDR3 is CASGLVPHL.

The genes are TRBV10-3 and TRBJ1-1; D remains unclear. The CDR3 is 14 amino acids. Trimming stripped 3 bases from V and 2 bases from J, with 10 bases between. Germline CDR1 ENHRY, CDR2 SYGVKD. The CDR3 reads CAISDGHLNTEAFF. The CDR3 region has the DNA TGTGCCATCAGTGACGGCCACCTAAACACTGAAGCTTTCTTT.

The chain recombines TRBV9 with TRBJ2-7; D gene ambiguous. This CDR3 spans 13 amino acids. Germline V CDR1 and CDR2: SGDLS, YYNGEE. Trimming took off 7 bases at V and 4 bases at J, with 15 bases between the two ends. This CDR3 is CASPVETRYEQYF. DNA for the CDR3: TGTGCCAGCCCCGTAGAGACACGGTACGAGCAGTACTTC.

V and J are TRBV4-3 and TRBJ2-3, with D unresolved. Germline CDR1 is LGHNA and CDR2 is YSLEER. This CDR3 has 13 amino acids. The germline V and J ends were trimmed by 4 bases and 6 bases, with 11 bases remaining between them. This chain's CDR3 is CASSPRVRDTQYF. The CDR3 nucleotides read TGCGCCAGCAGCCCTCGGGTTCGGGATACGCAGTATTTT.

A few counts support this clonotype. The gene calls are TRBV5-1 and TRBJ2-3, with TRBD2 matching 10 bases. CDR3 length equals 16 residues. Germline V gene sequence: CDR1 SGHRS, CDR2 YFSETQ. V was pared by 4 bases and J by 1 base, with 6 bases of the junction left unmatched. The CDR3 reads CASSNTGTSGTDTQYF. The CDR3 coding sequence is TGCGCCAGCAGCAACACCGGGACTAGCGGCACAGATACGCAGTATTTT.

This clonotype was observed a few times. The chain joins TRBV4-2 to TRBJ1-1; perhaps TRBD1 as D (5 bases). The CDR3 totals 14 residues. Trimming removed 7 bases at V and 7 bases at J, with 19 bases between. Germline loops: CDR1 LGHNA, CDR2 YNFKEQ. Here the CDR3 reads CASTNPSGGNEAFF. As DNA, the CDR3 is TGTGCCAGCACTAACCCCTCGGGGGGGAATGAAGCTTTCTTT.

This clonotype was counted only a few times. The chain joins TRBV7-9 to TRBJ1-6, with 10 bases that match TRBD1. Germline lookup yields CDR1 SEHNR and CDR2 FQNEAQ (reference sequence). The CDR3 is 15 residues long. V shed 6 bases and J 9 bases; nucleotides not matched to a gene: 8. The DNA for the CDR3 is TGTGCCAGCAGGCGACAGGGGGCGTATGGTTCACCCCTCCACTTT. Its protein product is CASRRQGAYGSPLHF.

The chain joins TRBV20-1 to TRBJ1-4; D is possibly TRBD1 (6 bases). The CDR3 covers 14 residues. The germline V gene encodes CDR1 DFQATT and CDR2 SNEGSKA (reference sequence). The germline V and J ends were trimmed by 4 bases and 7 bases, with 16 bases remaining between them. The CDR3 bases are TGCAGTGCTACCCCGGCGGGGGGCAGTGAAAAACTGTTTTTT. Protein product: CSATPAGGSEKLFF.

There are a few counts of this clonotype. The chain couples TRBV24-1 to TRBJ2-2, with D perhaps assigned TRBD1 or TRBD2 (6 bases each). This CDR3 spans 14 amino acids. Deletions cut 9 bases from V and 0 bases from J, with 10 bases between. The V gene's germline CDR1 is KGHDR and CDR2 SFDVKD. CDR3: CATARGANTGELFF. The CDR3 nucleotides are TGTGCCACCGCGAGGGGGGCGAACACCGGGGAGCTGTTTTTT.

The V and J genes are TRBV29-1 and TRBJ2-1; 9 bases agree with TRBD1. Trimming at V came to 7 bases and at J to 8 bases, leaving 15 bases not matched to a gene. Germline CDR1 and CDR2: SQVTM and ANQGSEA. The CDR3 length is 15 residues. The CDR3 nucleotides are TGCAGCGCCCCGCGCGGTGGGACAGGGCTGGATGAGCAGTTCTTC. Its translation: CSAPRGGTGLDEQFF.

This clonotype occurred a few times. The V gene is TRBV29-1, the J gene TRBJ1-1; 9 positions agree with TRBD1. The CDR3 extends over 14 amino acids. J gave up 4 bases and V 4 bases, and 7 bases lay outside the gene matches. The germline V gene has CDR1 SQVTM and CDR2 ANQGSEA. In DNA, the CDR3 is TGCAGCGTTGGGACAGGGGCCGCGCTCACTGAAGCTTTCTTT. Translation: CSVGTGAALTEAFF.

This clonotype was seen only a few times. This chain uses TRBV7-2 with TRBJ2-5, with D maybe TRBD2 (6 bases). Germline V CDR1 and CDR2: SGHTA, FQGNSA. The CDR3 extends over 14 amino acids. The V end was cut by 5 bases, the J end by 2 bases, with 12 bases between. CDR3 sequence reads: CASSRSGPQETQYF. CDR3 nucleotide sequence: TGTGCCAGCAGCCGTAGCGGTCCTCAAGAGACCCAGTACTTC.

This rearrangement joins TRBV6-1 to TRBJ1-1, with D perhaps matching TRBD1 (5 bases). This CDR3 is 10 amino acids long. V was clipped by 6 bases and J by 11 bases, with 10 bases between them. The germline V gene encodes CDR1 MNHNS and CDR2 SASEGT. CDR3 in amino acids: CASRGPVAFF. The CDR3 DNA reads TGTGCCAGCAGGGGGCCGGTGGCTTTCTTT.

This clonotype was found a few times. This chain uses TRBV29-1 with TRBJ2-5, with TRBD1 matching over 7 bases. Trimming cost V 5 bases and J 2 bases; bases outside gene matches: 11. CDR1 and CDR2 (germline): SQVTM, ANQGSEA. The CDR3 runs to 15 residues. The CDR3 here is CSVRRQGRGQETQYF. CDR3 DNA sequence: TGCAGCGTTCGTCGACAGGGAAGGGGGCAAGAGACCCAGTACTTC.

This clonotype was picked up a small number of times. V is TRBV7-2 and J is TRBJ2-5, with D tentatively TRBD2 (6 bases). CDR3 length: 13 residues. Germline V CDR1 and CDR2: SGHTA, FQGNSA. V lost 4 bases, J lost 7 bases, and 13 bases lay in between. CDR3 in DNA: TGTGCCAGCAGCTCCGACTGGCGGGGGACCCAGTACTTC. It encodes CASSSDWRGTQYF.

This chain uses TRBV29-1 with TRBJ2-7, with TRBD2 as a possible D gene (5 bases). There are 13 residues in the CDR3. Between the trimmed V and J ends, which lost 4 bases and 6 bases, there was a span of 16 bases. Germline V gene lookup returns CDR1 SQVTM and CDR2 ANQGSEA. As DNA, the CDR3 is TGCAGCGTTGTAAGCCGGCACAGCGGCGAGCAGTACTTC. Protein sequence: CSVVSRHSGEQYF.

This clonotype was counted ten times or more. The rearrangement links TRBV5-1 to TRBJ2-7; D is ambiguous. CDR1 is SGHRS, CDR2 YFSETQ, per germline. The length of the CDR3 is 12 residues. The V gene lost 4 bases and the J gene lost 9 bases, with 14 bases spanning the gap. The CDR3 reads CASSPGPKGQYV. CDR3 DNA: TGCGCCAGCAGCCCAGGACCGAAGGGGCAGTACGTC.

To note about this clonotype: Just one base apart from a much larger clone, this may be a read error. This chain connects TRBV12-3 or TRBV12-4 to TRBJ1-4, with D uncertain. The CDR3 is 13 residues long. Trimming stripped 4 bases from V and 7 bases from J, with 10 bases between. CDR3 sequence: CASSYFVGEKLFF. In DNA form, the CDR3 reads TGTGCCAGCAGTTATTTTGTGGGTGAAAAACTGTTTTTT.

The sample holds a few counts of this clonotype. The chain combines TRBV5-1 with TRBJ2-3; the D is unclear. Germline V CDR1 and CDR2: SGHRS, YFSETQ. The CDR3 totals 16 residues. Trimming stripped 2 bases from V and 0 bases from J, with 13 bases between. The CDR3: CASSFWLPPSTDTQYF. The CDR3, as DNA: TGCGCCAGCAGCTTTTGGCTTCCACCTAGCACAGATACGCAGTATTTT.

There are many counts of this clonotype. The chain is built from TRBV7-8 and TRBJ2-5; possible D gene TRBD1, 6 bases. The germline gives CDR1 SGHVS, CDR2 FQNEAQ. There are 13 residues in the CDR3. V gave up 5 bases and J gave up 5 bases, with 12 bases separating them. The CDR3 protein is CASSPTGLETQYF. The CDR3, as DNA: TGTGCCAGCAGCCCCACAGGGCTGGAGACCCAGTACTTC.

The V and J genes are TRBV28 and TRBJ2-5, with D possibly TRBD1 on 5 matching bases. This CDR3 spans 14 amino acids. The germline gives CDR1 MDHEN, CDR2 SYDVKM. V lost 5 bases, J lost 3 bases, and 13 bases lay in between. Written as DNA, the CDR3 is TGTGCCAGCAGTACCGGACAACTTGAAGAGACCCAGTACTTC. This encodes CASSTGQLEETQYF.